The 30 T cell receptor beta chains in this list originate from one sample, sequenced in a study of cytomegalovirus exposure and HLA in healthy donors. Amplification used 60 Vbeta primers and 13 Jbeta primers. Only in-frame clones appear in the TCRdb table, and some are missing; sequencing was by immunoSEQ multiplex PCR. Seen here are under 200,000 clones, roughly 77% observed once, and the top ten hold 1.5% to 2%. The specimen sequenced was PBMCs. Receptors were obtained from a woman between 18 and 29 years old in good health and CMV-seronegative.

The chain has TRBV28 and TRBJ1-4; 7 nucleotides agree with TRBD1. Germline V gene data show CDR1 as MDHEN and CDR2 as SYDVKM. The CDR3 is 15 amino acids. Losses at the gene ends were 8 bases for V and 4 bases for J; bases not matched to a gene: 10. CDR3 residues: CASGMDRPNNEKLFF. The DNA of the CDR3 is TGTGCCAGCGGGATGGACAGGCCAAATAATGAAAAACTGTTTTTT.

The chain combines TRBV18 with TRBJ1-3; 7 positions agree with TRBD1. This CDR3 comprises 16 residues. In germline, CDR1 is KGHSH, CDR2 LQKENI. Trimming cost V 3 bases and J 0 bases; bases outside gene matches: 5. CDR3 residues: CASSPGQRTSGNTIYF. The CDR3 coding sequence is TGTGCCAGCTCACCGGGACAGCGGACCTCTGGAAACACCATATATTTT.

The sample holds a few counts of this clone. The chain couples TRBV6-5 to TRBJ2-7; no firm D call. In germline, CDR1 is MNHEY, CDR2 SVGAGI. There are 14 residues in the CDR3. V lost 0 bases and J lost 4, with 10 bases in between. DNA of the CDR3: TGTGCCAGCAGTTACTCCCAGAATCGATACGAGCAGTACTTC. This encodes CASSYSQNRYEQYF.

The chain employs TRBV19 and TRBJ1-1, with D possibly TRBD1 on 5 matching bases. In germline, CDR1 is LNHDA, CDR2 SQIVND (reference sequence). The CDR3 runs 15 residues. The V and J ends lost 0 bases and 10 bases respectively, with 18 bases between them. The CDR3, as DNA: TGTGCCAGTAGTATAGAGTGGGCGGGGGATAACGGAGCTTTCTTT. This encodes CASSIEWAGDNGAFF.

This clone has a single count. The chain has TRBV19 and TRBJ1-1; D uncertain. The germline V gene encodes CDR1 LNHDA and CDR2 SQIVND (reference sequence). CDR3 length: 13 residues. V was trimmed by 3 bases and J by 1 base, leaving 6 bases between them. The CDR3 bases are TGTGCCAGTAGTATGTCTACGAACACTGAAGCTTTCTTT. Protein: CASSMSTNTEAFF.

The V and J genes are TRBV4-1 and TRBJ1-3; weak D call: TRBD1 (5 bases). V lost 0 bases, J lost 0 bases, and 9 bases lay in between. Germline V CDR1 and CDR2: MGHRA, YSYEKL. The CDR3 is 16 residues long. CDR3: CASSQEQGISGNTIYF. The CDR3 DNA is TGCGCCAGCAGCCAAGAGCAGGGAATCTCTGGAAACACCATATATTTT.

DNA for the CDR3: TGTGCCAGCAGTGGGAACCTACAGGGTGAGCAGTACTTC. The encoded protein is CASSGNLQGEQYF. The chain carries TRBV6-1 and TRBJ2-7, with D possibly TRBD1 on 6 matching bases. CDR1 and CDR2 from the germline V gene are MNHNS and SASEGT. The V gene lost 4 bases and the J gene lost 7 bases, with 14 bases spanning the gap. This CDR3 is 13 amino acids long.

The sample holds a few counts of this clone. The chain links TRBV4-2 to TRBJ1-1; D call uncertain. The germline V gene encodes CDR1 LGHNA and CDR2 YNFKEQ. V was clipped by 4 bases and J by 0 bases, with 9 bases between them. The CDR3 totals 14 residues. The CDR3 protein is CASSRGSLNTEAFF. Written as DNA, the CDR3 is TGTGCCAGCAGCCGTGGCTCATTGAACACTGAAGCTTTCTTT.

For this clone: One junction end disagrees with the germline gene, perhaps due to a read error. The chain recombines TRBV7-9 with TRBJ1-1; TRBD1 matches 9 bases. CDR1 is SEHNR, CDR2 FQNEAQ, per germline (reference sequence). This CDR3 is 16 amino acids long. The CDR3 spells CSSSLVGTGMDTEAFF. CDR3 sequence (DNA): TGTTCCAGCAGCTTAGTTGGGACAGGGATGGACACTGAAGCTTTCTTT. Complete variable domain (other parts from reference TRBV7-9 and TRBJ1-1): DTGVSQNPRHKITKRGQNVTFRCDPISEHNRLYWYRQTLGQGPEFLTYFQNEAQLEKSRLLSDRFSAERPKGSFSTLEIQRTEQGDSAMYLCSSSLVGTGMDTEAFFGQGTRLTVV.

V is TRBV28 and J is TRBJ1-1; the match to TRBD1 covers 7 bases. CDR3 length: 13 amino acids. Germline V gives CDR1 MDHEN, CDR2 SYDVKM. Trimming removed 6 bases from V and 8 bases from J; junction bases left unmatched: 9. Here the CDR3 reads CASSLRQGLEAFF. The CDR3 coding sequence is TGTGCCAGCAGCCTTAGACAGGGATTAGAAGCTTTCTTT.

The CDR3 sequence: CASSYGSGRQWEQYF. In DNA form, the CDR3 reads TGTGCCAGCAGTTACGGTTCGGGCAGGCAGTGGGAGCAGTACTTC. The chain uses TRBV6-5 and TRBJ2-5; TRBD2 is a possible D gene (5 bases). Looked up from germline, CDR1 is MNHEY and CDR2 is SVGAGI. Trimming cost V 2 bases and J 11 bases, with 21 bases left between them. CDR3 length: 15 amino acids.

CDR3 DNA: TGTGCCAGCAGTACCGGGACAGGGGCAACGCTGCAGTACTTC. Its translation: CASSTGTGATLQYF. The genes are TRBV2 and TRBJ2-5; the match to TRBD1 covers 10 bases. Germline values: CDR1 SNHLY, CDR2 FYNNEI. CDR3 length: 14 residues. The J segment lost 11 bases and the V segment lost 5 bases, leaving 11 bases of the junction unmatched.

This chain connects TRBV7-9 to TRBJ1-1, with no clear D. Germline loops: CDR1 SEHNR, CDR2 FQNEAQ (reference sequence). V dropped 1 base and J dropped 1 base, with 7 bases sitting between them. CDR3 size: 14 residues. The CDR3 protein is CASSLGYSNTEAFF. The CDR3 region has the DNA TGTGCCAGCAGCTTAGGATACTCGAACACTGAAGCTTTCTTT.

This sequence joins TRBV19 and TRBJ2-7; TRBD2 matches 7 bases. With 2 bases clipped from V and 5 bases from J, the junction kept 3 bases outside the gene matches. This CDR3 has 13 residues. Germline V lookup: CDR1 LNHDA, CDR2 SQIVND (reference sequence). The chain's CDR3 is CASSISGINEQYF. The CDR3 DNA reads TGTGCCAGTAGTATAAGCGGGATTAACGAGCAGTACTTC.

This chain joins TRBV4-1 and TRBJ1-1, with TRBD1 matching over 7 bases. Per germline, CDR1 MGHRA and CDR2 YSYEKL. The ends lost 0 bases at V and 1 base at J; junction bases unmatched: 11. This CDR3 is 18 amino acids long. The CDR3 sequence is CASSQDSFPGQANTEAFF. The CDR3 DNA is TGCGCCAGCAGCCAAGACTCTTTCCCCGGACAGGCGAACACTGAAGCTTTCTTT.

This clone showed up just a few times. The chain combines TRBV13 with TRBJ1-5; tentatively, D is TRBD1 (6 bases). The CDR3 spans 16 residues. From germline, CDR1 is PRHDT and CDR2 FYEKMQ (reference sequence). Trimming left V 3 bases short and J 6 bases short, with 18 bases between. The CDR3 DNA follows: TGTGCCAGCAGCTTTGGGGCTAGGGGCAGGGGTCAGCCCCAGCATTTT. It encodes CASSFGARGRGQPQHF.

Notes on this clone: Its ends do not fully match the called genes, so a read error is possible. The J gene is TRBJ1-1, the V gene TRBV7-9, with 12 bases identical to TRBD1. CDR3 length: 16 amino acids. Per the germline V gene, CDR1 is SEHNR and CDR2 is FQNEAQ (reference sequence). The CDR3 loop is CSSSPRDRGPNTEAFF. CDR3 DNA: TGTTCCAGCAGCCCTCGGGACAGGGGGCCGAACACTGAAGCTTTCTTT.

The chain is built from TRBV18 and TRBJ2-5; D is ambiguous. Germline V gene sequence: CDR1 KGHSH, CDR2 LQKENI. V lost 5 bases to trimming and J lost 5 bases, with 9 bases between them. The CDR3 has 12 residues. The CDR3 DNA is TGTGCCAGCTCAACGCCCCGGGAGACCCAGTACTTC. Its translation: CASSTPRETQYF.

The genes are TRBV2 and TRBJ1-1; D is ambiguous. V was shortened by 4 bases and J by 1 base, with 16 bases between the two germline ends. Germline CDR1 SNHLY, CDR2 FYNNEI. CDR3 length equals 16 residues. The chain's CDR3 is CASSVGIGRPNTEAFF. The CDR3, as DNA: TGTGCCAGCAGTGTTGGAATCGGCAGGCCGAACACTGAAGCTTTCTTT.

The count of this clone is one. This chain links TRBV28 with TRBJ1-3, with 7 bases fitting TRBD1. CDR1 MDHEN and CDR2 SYDVKM come from the germline V gene. The V segment lost 8 bases and the J segment 5 bases; nucleotides outside the gene matches: 6. There are 13 residues in the CDR3. Here the CDR3 DNA reads TGTGCCAGCCGAGGACAGGTCCGAAACACCATATATTTT. It yields the protein CASRGQVRNTIYF.

The rearrangement uses TRBV5-5 and TRBJ2-2; TRBD1 might be the D (5 bases). The CDR3 runs to 14 residues. With 4 bases removed from V and 1 base from J, the gap between germline ends came to 8 bases. The germline gives CDR1 SGHKS, CDR2 YYEKEE (reference sequence). CDR3 amino acids: CASSGGQNTGELFF. The CDR3 bases are TGTGCCAGCAGCGGTGGACAGAACACCGGGGAGCTGTTTTTT.

The chain recombines TRBV19 with TRBJ1-5, with TRBD1 matching over 7 bases. CDR3 length equals 15 residues. V trimming: 5 bases; J trimming: 2 bases; junction bases outside the gene matches: 6. The germline V gene encodes CDR1 LNHDA and CDR2 SQIVND (reference sequence). The CDR3 DNA reads TGTGCCAGTAGTTCAAACAGGGGCGGCAATCAGCCCCAGCATTTT. This encodes CASSSNRGGNQPQHF.

This chain links TRBV4-2 with TRBJ2-5, with 8 bases matching TRBD2. The CDR3 sequence is 14 residues long. Germline values: CDR1 LGHNA, CDR2 YNFKEQ. Trimming took 4 bases from V and 5 from J; bases not matched to a gene: 6. The CDR3 DNA is TGTGCCAGCAGCCCACGGAAGCGGGAGGAGACCCAGTACTTC. It encodes CASSPRKREETQYF.

This chain joins TRBV9 and TRBJ2-3; TRBD2 matches 13 bases. The V gene end was trimmed by 4 bases and the J gene end by 3 bases; junction bases not matched to a gene: 5. The CDR3 is made up of 16 amino acids. Germline V lookup: CDR1 SGDLS, CDR2 YYNGEE. The chain's CDR3 is CASSPRTSGSTDTQYF. CDR3 nucleotides: TGTGCCAGCAGCCCCCGGACTAGCGGGAGTACAGATACGCAGTATTTT. Complete variable domain (other parts from reference TRBV9 and TRBJ2-3): DSGVTQTPKHLITATGQRVTLRCSPRSGDLSVYWYQQSLDQGLQFLIQYYNGEERAKGNILERFSAQQFPDLHSELNLSSLELGDSALYFCASSPRTSGSTDTQYFGPGTRLTVL.

J is TRBJ2-5 and V is TRBV4-1; 9 bases fit TRBD2. CDR3 length equals 18 residues. Unmatched junction bases numbered 14, after V lost 1 base and J lost 5 bases. Looked up from germline, CDR1 is MGHRA and CDR2 is YSYEKL. CDR3 DNA sequence: TGCGCCAGCAGCCAAGCGCAGCGGGGGGTCACGAATGGGGAGACCCAGTACTTC. This translates into CASSQAQRGVTNGETQYF.

The rearrangement uses TRBV5-4 and TRBJ1-3; D is perhaps TRBD1 (5 bases). The CDR3 spans 17 residues. The germline V gene encodes CDR1 SGHNT and CDR2 YYREEE (reference sequence). The ends were cut back, 0 bases at V and 0 bases at J, with 13 bases in the middle. CDR3 nucleotide sequence: TGTGCCAGCAGCTTGGACGGGGCGGGGATCTCTGGAAACACCATATATTTT. Residues: CASSLDGAGISGNTIYF.

J is TRBJ1-2 and V is TRBV2; tentative D call: TRBD1 (6 bases). The germline CDR1 and CDR2 sequences are SNHLY and FYNNEI. This CDR3 has 13 amino acids. The ends were cut back, 6 bases at V and 6 bases at J, with 14 bases in the middle. CDR3 sequence: CASSLRAGDGYTF. The CDR3 nucleotides read TGTGCCAGCAGCCTCAGGGCAGGGGATGGCTACACCTTC.

The J gene is TRBJ2-5, the V gene TRBV9; 12 bases line up with TRBD2. CDR1 SGDLS and CDR2 YYNGEE come from the germline V gene. CDR3 length: 15 residues. The V gene end was trimmed by 3 bases and the J gene end by 5 bases; junction bases not matched to a gene: 5. The CDR3 sequence is CASSGTSGMGETQYF. The DNA for the CDR3 is TGTGCCAGCAGCGGGACTAGCGGGATGGGGGAGACCCAGTACTTC.

This chain uses TRBV29-1 with TRBJ2-2; D perhaps matches TRBD2 (7 bases). The CDR3 is 14 amino acids. The V gene lost 4 bases and the J gene lost 1 base, with 10 bases spanning the gap. Germline V gene sequence: CDR1 SQVTM, CDR2 ANQGSEA. The CDR3 sequence is CSVAGGQNTGELFF. The CDR3 DNA reads as TGCAGCGTTGCGGGGGGACAGAACACCGGGGAGCTGTTTTTT.

The chain has TRBV5-4 and TRBJ1-1; D gene ambiguous. The CDR3 covers 14 residues. Germline values: CDR1 SGHNT, CDR2 YYREEE (reference sequence). Trimming took off 1 base at V and 3 bases at J, with 10 bases between the two ends. Written as DNA, the CDR3 is TGTGCCAGCAGCTTGTGGGGAGGTCACACTGAAGCTTTCTTT. It is translated as CASSLWGGHTEAFF.